The clone carrying this T cell receptor beta chain was observed at least ten times. Researchers barred patients who had uncontrolled infection, other autoimmune disease, pregnancy or lactation. This record comes from a study of T cells in Graves' hyperthyroidism and ophthalmopathy. This CDR3 contains 21 residues. Germline assignment: CDR1 SGHRS and CDR2 YFSETQ. With 3 bases clipped from V and 0 bases from J, the junction kept 20 bases outside the gene matches. Authors of the study amplified TCR beta CDR3 regions from RNA transcripts. The TCR CDR3 first-round RT-PCR relied on the HTBI primer set. Each CDR3 protein gets one entry after TCRdb re-called the multiplex PCR reads with MiXCR. Of roughly 650,000 distinct CDR3 sequences in the sample, approximately 15% were seen once.

V is TRBV5-1 and J is TRBJ2-7, with 11 bases that match TRBD2. The source of this sequence is a woman aged 40 to 50 with Graves' ophthalmopathy. Material: blood. CDR3 DNA sequence: TGCGCCAGCAGCTCAGCCGTACTCCGGACTAGCGGGTACCCCGCCTCCTACGAGCAGTACTTC. Protein sequence: CASSSAVLRTSGYPASYEQYF. Supplemented by reference TRBV5-1 and TRBJ2-7, the full variable domain reads KAGVTQTPRYLIKTRGQQVTLSCSPISGHRSVSWYQQTPGQGLQFLFEYFSETQRNKGNFPGRFSGRQFSNSRSEMNVSTLELGDSALYLCASSSAVLRTSGYPASYEQYFGPGTRLTVT.